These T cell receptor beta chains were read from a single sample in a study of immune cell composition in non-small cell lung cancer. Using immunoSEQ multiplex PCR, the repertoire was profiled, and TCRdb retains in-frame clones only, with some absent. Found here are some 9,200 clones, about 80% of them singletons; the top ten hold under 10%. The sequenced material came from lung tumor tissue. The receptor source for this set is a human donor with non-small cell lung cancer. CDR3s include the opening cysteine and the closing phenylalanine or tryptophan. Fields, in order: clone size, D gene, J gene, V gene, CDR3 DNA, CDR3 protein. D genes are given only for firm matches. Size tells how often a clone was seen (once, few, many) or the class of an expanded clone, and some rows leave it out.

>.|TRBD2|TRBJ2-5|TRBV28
TGTGCCAGCAGTCCCCTTCTAGTAGCGGGGCAAGAGACCCAGTACTTC
CASSPLLVAGQETQYF
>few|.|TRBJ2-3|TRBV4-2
TGTGCCAGCAGCCAAGGAGGGGGTACCAGCACAGATACGCAGTATTTT
CASSQGGGTSTDTQYF
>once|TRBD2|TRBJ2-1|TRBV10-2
TGCGCCAGCACCTCAGCGGGAGACGAAAGCCGTTACTACAATGAGCAGTTCTTC
CASTSAGDESRYYNEQFF
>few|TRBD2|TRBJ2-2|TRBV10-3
TGTGCCATCGGTGCGTCGGGGGGACACACCGGGGAGCTGTTTTTT
CAIGASGGHTGELFF
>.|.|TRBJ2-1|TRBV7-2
TGTGCCAGCAGCTTTGGAGAAGATGAGGGAGGCCCCTACAATGAGCAGTTCTTC
CASSFGEDEGGPYNEQFF
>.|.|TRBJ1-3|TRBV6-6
TGTGCCAGCAGGCGACGGGACGGCGGAAACACCATATATTTT
CASRRRDGGNTIYF
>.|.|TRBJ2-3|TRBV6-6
TGTGCCAGCAGTTACGCGGATACGCAGTATTTT
CASSYADTQYF
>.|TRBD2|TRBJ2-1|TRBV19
TGTGCCAGTAGTATGGCGGGAGGGTTTTGGTATGAGCAGTTCTTC
CASSMAGGFWYEQFF
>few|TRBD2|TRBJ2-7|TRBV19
TGTGCCAGTAGTATCCGCCGCGGGGGCTACGAGCAGTACTTC
CASSIRRGGYEQYF
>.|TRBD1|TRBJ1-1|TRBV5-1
TGCGCCAGCAACTTTGGGACAGTCAAGACTGAAGCTTTCTTT
CASNFGTVKTEAFF
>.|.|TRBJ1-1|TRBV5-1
TGCGCCAGCAGCTCCTTAGGAGGGGGAAAGGCTTTCTTT
CASSSLGGGKAFF
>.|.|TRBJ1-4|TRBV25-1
TGTGCCAGCAGTGAAAGGGAAGGGGGTCATGGCAGGGAAAAACTGTTTTTT
CASSEREGGHGREKLFF
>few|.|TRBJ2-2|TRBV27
TGTGCCAGCAGTTTCGGGGGGCTGACCGGGGAGCTGTTTTTT
CASSFGGLTGELFF
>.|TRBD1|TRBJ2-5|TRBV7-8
TGTGCCAGCAGCTCCCGGGACAGGACACTCTTAGAGACCCAGTACTTC
CASSSRDRTLLETQYF
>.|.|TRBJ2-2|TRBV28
TGTGCCAGCAGTTTATTGGGGGGCGGGGAGCTGTTTTTT
CASSLLGGGELFF
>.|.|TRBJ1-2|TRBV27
TGTGCCAGCAGCATAGGGAGGTCAGGCTATGGCTACACCTTC
CASSIGRSGYGYTF
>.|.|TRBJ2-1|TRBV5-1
TGCGCCAGCAGCTTGGGATTTCAGCCCCTAGCGCCTGTCGTCATTTCCTACAATGAGCAGTTCTTC
CASSLGFQPLAPVVISYNEQFF
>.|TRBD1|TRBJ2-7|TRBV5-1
TGCGCCAGCAGCGAAGGACAGGGTAAGGGTCACGAGCAGTACTTC
CASSEGQGKGHEQYF
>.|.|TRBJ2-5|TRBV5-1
TGCGCCAGCAGCTTGGGACAGGTACAAGAGACCCAGTACTTC
CASSLGQVQETQYF
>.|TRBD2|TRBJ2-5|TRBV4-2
TGTGCCAGCAGCCAAGAGTATCGGCGGGGGGGCCGTGAGACCCAGTACTTC
CASSQEYRRGGRETQYF
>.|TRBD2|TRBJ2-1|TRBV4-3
TGCGCCAGCAGCCAAGGGACTAGCGGGGTTAATGAGCAGTTCTTC
CASSQGTSGVNEQFF
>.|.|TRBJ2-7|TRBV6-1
TGTGCCAGCAGTGAAGCAGGGGGGTGGGAGCAGTACTTC
CASSEAGGWEQYF
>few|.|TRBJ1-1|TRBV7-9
TGTGCCAGCACCTCCGGAGGGAACACTGAAGCTTTCTTT
CASTSGGNTEAFF
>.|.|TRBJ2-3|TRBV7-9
TGTGCCAGCAGCTTAGAGCGTGTTACTAGCACAGATACGCAGTATTTT
CASSLERVTSTDTQYF
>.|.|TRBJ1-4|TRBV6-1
TGTGCCAGCAGTGGCGGCGGAGGGGGTGAAAAACTGTTTTTT
CASSGGGGGEKLFF
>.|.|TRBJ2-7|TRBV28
TGTGCCAGTAGCTCGCCCATCTTGGGGATCTACGAGCAGTACTTC
CASSSPILGIYEQYF
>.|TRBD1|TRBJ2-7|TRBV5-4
TGTGCCAGCAGCCCGCCAAGGGGACAGGGAGTAAACGAGCAGTACTTC
CASSPPRGQGVNEQYF
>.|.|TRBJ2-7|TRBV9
TGTGCCAGCAGCGCGGGCGGGGTCTCCTACGAGCAGTACTTC
CASSAGGVSYEQYF
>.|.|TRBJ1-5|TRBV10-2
TGCGCCAGCAGTGAGAGGGCTAGCAATCAGCCCCAGCATTTT
CASSERASNQPQHF
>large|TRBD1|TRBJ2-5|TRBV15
TGTGCCACCAGCAGCCAAGATTCCCGGGACAGGGGGCGTCAGTACTTC
CATSSQDSRDRGRQYF
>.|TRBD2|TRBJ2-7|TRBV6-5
TGTGCCAGCAGCCGGACTAGCGGGGGGGCCTACGAGCAGTACTTC
CASSRTSGGAYEQYF
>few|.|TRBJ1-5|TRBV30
TGTGCCTGGGGGGGGAGCAATCAGCCCCAGCATTTT
CAWGGSNQPQHF
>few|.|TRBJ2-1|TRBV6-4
TGTGCCAGCAGTGAGCTCCCGTACAATGAGCAGTTCTTC
CASSELPYNEQFF
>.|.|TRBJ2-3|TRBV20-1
TGCAGTGCTAGTTCGGATACGCAGTATTTT
CSASSDTQYF
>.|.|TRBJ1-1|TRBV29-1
TGCAGCGTCCGGACGGGTCTGAACACTGAAGCTTTCTTT
CSVRTGLNTEAFF
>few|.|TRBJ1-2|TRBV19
TGTGCCAGTACCCAGACGGAATATGGCTACACCTTC
CASTQTEYGYTF
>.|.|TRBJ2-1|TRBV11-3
TGTGCCAGCAGCTTAGCCACAGGGTTCAATGAGCAGTTCTTC
CASSLATGFNEQFF
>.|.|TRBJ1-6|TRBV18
TGTGCCAGCTCACCACCGGGGGGGGCCTCACCCCTCCACTTT
CASSPPGGASPLHF
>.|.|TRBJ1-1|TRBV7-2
TGTGCCAGCAGCTCCCAGGGGTTGGGGACTGAAGCTTTCTTT
CASSSQGLGTEAFF
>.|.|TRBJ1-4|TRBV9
TGTGCCAGCAGCGCATCCGGACAGCCAACTAATGAAAAACTGTTTTTT
CASSASGQPTNEKLFF
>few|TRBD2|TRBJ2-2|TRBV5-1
TGCGCCAGCAGCTCCATGGGGGGGACGGGCTACACCGGGGAGCTGTTTTTT
CASSSMGGTGYTGELFF
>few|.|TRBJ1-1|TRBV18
TGTGCCAGCTCACCGAGTCAGAACACTGAAGCTTTCTTT
CASSPSQNTEAFF
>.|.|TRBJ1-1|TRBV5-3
TGTGCCAGAAGCTTGGGGACCGTAGGCAGGGGAAGAACTGAAGCTTTCTTT
CARSLGTVGRGRTEAFF
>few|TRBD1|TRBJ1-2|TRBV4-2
TGTGCCAGCAGCCAAGCCCGGACAGGGAGAACCTATGGCTACACCTTC
CASSQARTGRTYGYTF
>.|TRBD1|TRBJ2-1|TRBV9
TGTGCCAGCAGCTCGACAGGGGGAGGCTCCTACAATGAGCAGTTCTTC
CASSSTGGGSYNEQFF
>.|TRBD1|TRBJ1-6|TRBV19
TGTGCCAGTAGTAGAACAGGGGATTCACCCCTCCACTTT
CASSRTGDSPLHF
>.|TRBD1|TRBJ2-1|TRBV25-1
TGTGCCAGCAGTGAGGACAGGGGGCGATACGAGCAGTTCTTC
CASSEDRGRYEQFF
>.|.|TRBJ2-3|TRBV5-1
TGCGCCAGCAGGAGTAGCGAGACAGATACGCAGTATTTT
CASRSSETDTQYF
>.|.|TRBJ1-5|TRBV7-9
TGTGCCAGCAGCCAAACATATAGCAATCAGCCCCAGCATTTT
CASSQTYSNQPQHF
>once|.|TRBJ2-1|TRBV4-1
TGCGCCAGCAGTCACTCTCCTAGCGTAAGTGAGCAGTTCTTC
CASSHSPSVSEQFF
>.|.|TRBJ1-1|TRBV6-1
TGTGCCAGCAAGATAGGGAGCACTGAAGCTTTCTTT
CASKIGSTEAFF
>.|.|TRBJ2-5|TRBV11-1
TGTGCCAGCAGCTTGGAACAAGAGACCCAGTACTTC
CASSLEQETQYF
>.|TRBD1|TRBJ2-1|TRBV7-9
TGTGCCAGCAGCTTGAGGGGGCAAGTAGTCGATGAGCAGTTCTTC
CASSLRGQVVDEQFF
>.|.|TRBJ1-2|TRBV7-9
TGTGCCAGCAGCCCCAGGACTGCCTCTAACTATGGCTACACCTTC
CASSPRTASNYGYTF